These 28 T cell receptor beta chains were all obtained from the same sample, sequenced in a study of T cells in Graves' hyperthyroidism and ophthalmopathy. Amplified regions were TCR beta CDR3 sequences from RNA transcripts. The TCR CDR3 was amplified in a first-round RT-PCR using the HTBI primer set. TCRdb independently ran MiXCR on the multiplex PCR reads; one entry per CDR3 protein. The repertoire has 600,000 to 900,000 distinct CDR3 sequences, over 15% of them found once; the top ten carry approximately 8.4%. The sequenced sample consisted of blood. All receptors come from a man between 18 and 29 years old with Graves' hyperthyroidism.

This chain links TRBV28 with TRBJ2-7; no definite D call. Germline V gene data show CDR1 as MDHEN and CDR2 as SYDVKM. The CDR3 length is 11 residues. Trimming shortened V by 2 bases and J by 7 bases, and 6 bases separated the two germline ends. CDR3 nucleotides: TGTGCCAGCAGTTTAAGTTGGGAGCAGTACTTC. Amino acids: CASSLSWEQYF.

This clonotype appeared many times. V usage is TRBV6-2 or TRBV6-3 and J usage is TRBJ1-5; D call uncertain. Germline V gene sequence: CDR1 MNHEY, CDR2 SVGEGT. This CDR3 spans 16 amino acids. The V and J ends lost 2 bases and 8 bases respectively, with 19 bases between them. The CDR3: CASSYPTAAFLEPQHF. In DNA, the CDR3 is TGTGCCAGCAGTTACCCTACGGCGGCGTTCCTTGAGCCCCAGCATTTT.

This clonotype was seen a handful of times. V usage is TRBV5-1 and J usage is TRBJ2-4; D assignment may be TRBD1 or TRBD2 (6 bases each). V was cut by 0 bases and J by 0 bases, with 13 bases left in between. The length of the CDR3 is 17 residues. Looked up from germline, CDR1 is SGHRS and CDR2 is YFSETQ. This CDR3 is CASSLGQGRLAKNIQYF. For the CDR3, the DNA is TGCGCCAGCAGCTTGGGGCAGGGGAGGTTAGCCAAAAACATTCAGTACTTC. The variable domain in full, with the rest retrieved from reference TRBV5-1 and TRBJ2-4, is KAGVTQTPRYLIKTRGQQVTLSCSPISGHRSVSWYQQTPGQGLQFLFEYFSETQRNKGNFPGRFSGRQFSNSRSEMNVSTLELGDSALYLCASSLGQGRLAKNIQYFGAGTRLSVL.

The chain links TRBV6-1 to TRBJ1-2; weak D call: TRBD1 (6 bases). The CDR3 spans 14 residues. Germline CDR1 and CDR2: MNHNS and SASEGT. Trimming removed 7 bases from V and 2 bases from J, with 14 bases in between. The CDR3 bases are TGTGCCAGCACCCAAGGCAGGGGCAACTATGGCTACACCTTC. Protein: CASTQGRGNYGYTF.

This clonotype showed up just a few times. The gene calls are TRBV5-5 and TRBJ2-1, with D possibly matching TRBD2 (6 bases). This CDR3 has 14 residues. Between the trimmed V and J ends, which lost 2 bases and 10 bases, there was a span of 16 bases. Germline CDR1 reads SGHKS; CDR2 reads YYEKEE (reference sequence). For the CDR3, the DNA is TGTGCCAGCAGCTTCCCTACCTCGGCGGGAGAGCAGTTCTTC. Amino acid sequence: CASSFPTSAGEQFF.

The genes are TRBV6-1 and TRBJ2-7; 7 nucleotides agree with TRBD2. CDR1 and CDR2 from the germline V gene are MNHNS and SASEGT. The V segment lost 6 bases and the J segment 1 base; nucleotides outside the gene matches: 6. CDR3 length: 14 residues. The CDR3 is CASRPGLPSYEQYF. As DNA, the CDR3 is TGTGCCAGCAGACCGGGACTACCTTCCTACGAGCAGTACTTC.

This clonotype occurred a few times. The J gene is TRBJ2-2, the V gene TRBV12-3 or TRBV12-4, with 15 bases that match TRBD2. V shed 0 bases and J 4 bases; nucleotides not matched to a gene: 6. The CDR3 sequence is 19 residues long. CDR3 sequence reads: CASSLALGLAGGVTGELFF. CDR3 nucleotides: TGTGCCAGCAGTTTAGCGCTAGGACTAGCGGGAGGGGTCACCGGGGAGCTGTTTTTT.

This clonotype was seen only a few times. The chain links TRBV12-3 or TRBV12-4 to TRBJ1-5; no definite D call. The CDR3 covers 14 residues. The V end was cut by 6 bases, the J end by 7 bases, with 16 bases between. CDR3 sequence: CASSIYLQAQPQHF. The CDR3 region has the DNA TGTGCCAGCAGCATATATTTGCAGGCGCAGCCCCAGCATTTT.

The V gene is TRBV18, the J gene TRBJ2-6, with 7 bases lining up with TRBD2. CDR1 and CDR2 (germline): KGHSH, LQKENI. The CDR3 is 15 residues long. Losses at the gene ends were 5 bases for V and 5 bases for J; bases not matched to a gene: 6. The CDR3 here is CASSSGTNRANVLTF. The CDR3 DNA follows: TGTGCCAGCTCATCAGGGACTAATAGGGCCAACGTCCTGACTTTC.

This clonotype was seen repeatedly, ten times or more. This chain connects TRBV30 to TRBJ2-2; D is perhaps TRBD1 (5 bases). From germline, CDR1 is GTSNPN and CDR2 SVGIG (reference sequence). Trimming took 0 bases from V and 6 from J, leaving 8 bases between them. The CDR3 runs to 13 residues. The CDR3, as DNA: TGTGCCTGGAGTGTACTGGGGCCCGGGGAGCTGTTTTTT. Residues: CAWSVLGPGELFF. Full variable domain (remainder filled in from reference TRBV30 and TRBJ2-2): SQTIHQWPATLVQPVGSPLSLECTVEGTSNPNLYWYRQAAGRGLQLLFYSVGIGQISSEVPQNLSASRPQDRQFILSSKKLLLSDSGFYLCAWSVLGPGELFFGEGSRLTVL.

The CDR3 spells CASSGMIGNTEAFF. Written as DNA, the CDR3 is TGTGCCAGCAGCGGAATGATAGGGAACACTGAAGCTTTCTTT. J is TRBJ1-1 and V is TRBV9; D remains ambiguous. Trimming took off 3 bases at V and 1 base at J, with 10 bases between the two ends. This CDR3 has 14 residues. Germline-derived CDR1 and CDR2 are SGDLS and YYNGEE.

This clonotype was observed a few times. The chain uses TRBV10-2 and TRBJ1-1; D remains ambiguous. Germline V gene sequence: CDR1 WSHSY, CDR2 SAAADI. The CDR3 spans 13 residues. V lost 7 bases to trimming and J lost 2 bases, with 11 bases between them. The CDR3 DNA sequence: TGCGCCAGCATAAGTCAGCCCAACACTGAAGCTTTCTTT. Protein sequence: CASISQPNTEAFF.

This sequence joins TRBV7-3 and TRBJ1-5; D gene unclear. Per germline, CDR1 SGHTA and CDR2 FQGTGA. V lost 1 base to trimming and J lost 6 bases, with 7 bases between them. The CDR3 extends over 13 amino acids. Written as DNA, the CDR3 is TGTGCCAGCAGCTTAATGAACGGTCAGCCCCAGCATTTT. This translates into CASSLMNGQPQHF.

The chain links TRBV10-2 to TRBJ1-2; tentatively, D is TRBD1 (5 bases). Germline assignment: CDR1 WSHSY and CDR2 SAAADI. The ends were cut back, 8 bases at V and 8 bases at J, with 21 bases in the middle. The CDR3 runs 14 residues. CDR3 loop: CASSAGTLNGGYTF. CDR3 sequence (DNA): TGCGCCAGCTCAGCCGGGACGCTCAACGGGGGCTACACCTTC.

There are many counts of this clonotype. CDR3 bases: TGTGCCAGCAGCAACCCCGGAAGCACAGATACGCAGTATTTT. It yields the protein CASSNPGSTDTQYF. The chain employs TRBV12-3 or TRBV12-4 and TRBJ2-3; no clear D gene. Trimming cost V 6 bases and J 0 bases, with 10 bases left between them. The CDR3 runs 14 residues.

This clonotype was seen more than once but under ten times. The V call is TRBV20-1, the J call TRBJ2-7, with D possibly TRBD1 on 5 matching bases. The CDR3 is 11 amino acids. V was trimmed by 6 bases and J by 2 bases, leaving 8 bases between them. Germline V gene lookup returns CDR1 DFQATT and CDR2 SNEGSKA (reference sequence). The CDR3 region has the DNA TGCAGTGCAGGGGCGCCCTACGAGCAGTACTTC. Amino acid sequence: CSAGAPYEQYF.

This clonotype was seen repeatedly, ten times or more. The V gene is TRBV2, the J gene TRBJ2-5; possibly TRBD2 for D (5 bases). Germline V gene lookup returns CDR1 SNHLY and CDR2 FYNNEI. This CDR3 has 13 amino acids. Trimming took off 1 base at V and 3 bases at J, with 6 bases between the two ends. CDR3 nucleotide sequence: TGTGCCAGCAGTGAAGGGCGGGAAGAGACCCAGTACTTC. Its translation is CASSEGREETQYF.

The chain joins TRBV7-9 to TRBJ2-6; a possible D gene is TRBD1 (6 bases). The CDR3 has 15 residues. Germline CDR1 and CDR2: SEHNR and FQNEAQ (reference sequence). Trimming removed 4 bases at V and 2 bases at J, with 9 bases between. CDR3 sequence (DNA): TGTGCCAGCAGCTCAGGGGTACCTGGGGCCAACGTCCTGACTTTC. Protein: CASSSGVPGANVLTF.

In its sample, this clonotype was seen many times. V is TRBV27 and J is TRBJ2-4; D may be TRBD2 (5 bases). The CDR3 runs to 15 residues. The germline V and J ends were trimmed by 3 bases and 5 bases, with 14 bases remaining between them. Germline V gene sequence: CDR1 MNHEY, CDR2 SMNVEV (reference sequence). CDR3 amino acids: CASSLGRGSENIQYF. CDR3 coding DNA: TGTGCCAGCAGTTTGGGTCGGGGAAGCGAAAACATTCAGTACTTC.

The chain joins TRBV30 to TRBJ2-3, with unresolved D. V was pared by 0 bases and J by 2 bases, with 9 bases between. Per the germline V gene, CDR1 is GTSNPN and CDR2 is SVGIG (reference sequence). The CDR3 runs to 14 residues. The CDR3 region has the DNA TGTGCCTGGAGTGTAGCAGGAACCACAGATACGCAGTATTTT. Translation gives CAWSVAGTTDTQYF.

This chain connects TRBV6-2 or TRBV6-3 to TRBJ2-1, with a possible D match to TRBD1 (5 bases). CDR3 length: 13 residues. Germline loops: CDR1 MNHEY, CDR2 SVGEGT. Trimming pared 4 bases from V and 4 bases from J, leaving 8 bases between. The CDR3 nucleotides read TGTGCCAGCAGTTCGACAGCTTACAATGAGCAGTTCTTC. Residues: CASSSTAYNEQFF.

The chain carries TRBV28 and TRBJ1-5, with a possible D match to TRBD1 (6 bases). CDR1 is MDHEN, CDR2 SYDVKM, per germline. V dropped 7 bases and J dropped 4 bases, with 14 bases sitting between them. The CDR3 is made up of 14 amino acids. The CDR3 loop is CASIELQGNQPQHF. The CDR3 coding sequence is TGTGCCAGCATCGAACTACAGGGAAATCAGCCCCAGCATTTT.

This clonotype occurred many times. V gene TRBV5-1 combines with J gene TRBJ2-3, with TRBD2 matching 12 bases. The junction had 8 bases not matched to a gene; V was cut back by 5 bases and J by 1 base. The CDR3 spans 17 residues. Germline V gene sequence: CDR1 SGHRS, CDR2 YFSETQ. The CDR3 DNA reads as TGCGCCAGCAGTCCTACTAGCGGGAGGAGAGGCACAGATACGCAGTATTTT. Its translation is CASSPTSGRRGTDTQYF.

The chain couples TRBV28 to TRBJ1-6, with D unclear. Trimming removed 1 base at V and 9 bases at J, with 16 bases between. This CDR3 comprises 16 residues. Germline CDR1 MDHEN, CDR2 SYDVKM. CDR3 DNA: TGTGCCAGCAGTTTATTCGGCCGCGTAGCGGGTTCACCCCTCCACTTT. It is translated as CASSLFGRVAGSPLHF.

In its sample, this clonotype was seen many times. The chain has TRBV5-1 and TRBJ1-2; D may be TRBD1 (5 bases). The V and J ends lost 0 bases and 4 bases respectively, with 10 bases between them. CDR1 SGHRS and CDR2 YFSETQ come from the germline V gene. The CDR3 totals 14 residues. The CDR3 region is CASSLDQGPYGYTF. The CDR3 DNA reads TGCGCCAGCAGCTTGGATCAGGGCCCCTATGGCTACACCTTC.

This clonotype was recorded at least ten times. This chain connects TRBV6-6 to TRBJ2-5; a possible D gene is TRBD2 (7 bases). Trimming stripped 0 bases from V and 5 bases from J, with 16 bases between. CDR1 is MNHNY and CDR2 is SVGAGI in the germline V gene (reference sequence). The CDR3 covers 16 residues. CDR3 loop: CASSYSTGGPGETQYF. CDR3 in DNA: TGTGCCAGCAGTTACTCGACCGGGGGGCCGGGGGAGACCCAGTACTTC.

The rearrangement joins TRBV14 to TRBJ2-3; perhaps TRBD2 as D (5 bases). CDR1 is SGHDN, CDR2 FVKESK, per germline. V lost 0 bases, J lost 9 bases, and 10 bases lay in between. The CDR3 runs 13 residues. The CDR3 sequence: CASSQDLQRTQYF. The CDR3 DNA reads TGTGCCAGCAGCCAAGATCTACAGCGGACGCAGTATTTT.

Notes on this clonotype: A read error may account for a junction end that differs from germline. V and J are TRBV9 and TRBJ1-4; maybe TRBD1 (6 bases). This CDR3 is 16 amino acids long. Germline assignment: CDR1 SGDLS and CDR2 YYNGEE. Here the CDR3 DNA reads TGTGCCGGCAGCATAGGGGGAGGAGCGGCTAATGAAAAACTGTTTTTT. Protein product: CAGSIGGGAANEKLFF. The full variable domain, with the rest looked up from reference TRBV9 and TRBJ1-4, is DSGVTQTPKHLITATGQRVTLRCSPRSGDLSVYWYQQSLDQGLQFLIQYYNGEERAKGNILERFSAQQFPDLHSELNLSSLELGDSALYFCAGSIGGGAANEKLFFGSGTQLSVL.